This T cell receptor (beta chain) was captured by sequencing in a study of T cell responses to AZD1222 COVID-19 vaccine. The data were produced by immunoSEQ multiplex PCR, yet TCRdb's version contains in-frame clones alone and is incomplete. The sample has 200,000 or so clones; around 87% are singletons. CDR3 length: 16 residues. V lost 3 bases to trimming and J lost 5 bases; unmatched junction nucleotides: 10. Germline CDR1 is LGHNA and CDR2 is YSLEER. As concerns this clone: Other DNA sequences of this sample code for an identical CDR3.

The chain has TRBV4-3 and TRBJ1-5; 7 nucleotides agree with TRBD1. Source: peripheral blood, taken on day 0 of MenACWY control vaccination. The TCR sequence derives from an adult in good health. CDR3 amino acids: CASSQDGTGAHQPQHF. The CDR3 DNA sequence: TGCGCCAGCAGCCAGGATGGAACAGGGGCCCATCAGCCCCAGCATTTT.